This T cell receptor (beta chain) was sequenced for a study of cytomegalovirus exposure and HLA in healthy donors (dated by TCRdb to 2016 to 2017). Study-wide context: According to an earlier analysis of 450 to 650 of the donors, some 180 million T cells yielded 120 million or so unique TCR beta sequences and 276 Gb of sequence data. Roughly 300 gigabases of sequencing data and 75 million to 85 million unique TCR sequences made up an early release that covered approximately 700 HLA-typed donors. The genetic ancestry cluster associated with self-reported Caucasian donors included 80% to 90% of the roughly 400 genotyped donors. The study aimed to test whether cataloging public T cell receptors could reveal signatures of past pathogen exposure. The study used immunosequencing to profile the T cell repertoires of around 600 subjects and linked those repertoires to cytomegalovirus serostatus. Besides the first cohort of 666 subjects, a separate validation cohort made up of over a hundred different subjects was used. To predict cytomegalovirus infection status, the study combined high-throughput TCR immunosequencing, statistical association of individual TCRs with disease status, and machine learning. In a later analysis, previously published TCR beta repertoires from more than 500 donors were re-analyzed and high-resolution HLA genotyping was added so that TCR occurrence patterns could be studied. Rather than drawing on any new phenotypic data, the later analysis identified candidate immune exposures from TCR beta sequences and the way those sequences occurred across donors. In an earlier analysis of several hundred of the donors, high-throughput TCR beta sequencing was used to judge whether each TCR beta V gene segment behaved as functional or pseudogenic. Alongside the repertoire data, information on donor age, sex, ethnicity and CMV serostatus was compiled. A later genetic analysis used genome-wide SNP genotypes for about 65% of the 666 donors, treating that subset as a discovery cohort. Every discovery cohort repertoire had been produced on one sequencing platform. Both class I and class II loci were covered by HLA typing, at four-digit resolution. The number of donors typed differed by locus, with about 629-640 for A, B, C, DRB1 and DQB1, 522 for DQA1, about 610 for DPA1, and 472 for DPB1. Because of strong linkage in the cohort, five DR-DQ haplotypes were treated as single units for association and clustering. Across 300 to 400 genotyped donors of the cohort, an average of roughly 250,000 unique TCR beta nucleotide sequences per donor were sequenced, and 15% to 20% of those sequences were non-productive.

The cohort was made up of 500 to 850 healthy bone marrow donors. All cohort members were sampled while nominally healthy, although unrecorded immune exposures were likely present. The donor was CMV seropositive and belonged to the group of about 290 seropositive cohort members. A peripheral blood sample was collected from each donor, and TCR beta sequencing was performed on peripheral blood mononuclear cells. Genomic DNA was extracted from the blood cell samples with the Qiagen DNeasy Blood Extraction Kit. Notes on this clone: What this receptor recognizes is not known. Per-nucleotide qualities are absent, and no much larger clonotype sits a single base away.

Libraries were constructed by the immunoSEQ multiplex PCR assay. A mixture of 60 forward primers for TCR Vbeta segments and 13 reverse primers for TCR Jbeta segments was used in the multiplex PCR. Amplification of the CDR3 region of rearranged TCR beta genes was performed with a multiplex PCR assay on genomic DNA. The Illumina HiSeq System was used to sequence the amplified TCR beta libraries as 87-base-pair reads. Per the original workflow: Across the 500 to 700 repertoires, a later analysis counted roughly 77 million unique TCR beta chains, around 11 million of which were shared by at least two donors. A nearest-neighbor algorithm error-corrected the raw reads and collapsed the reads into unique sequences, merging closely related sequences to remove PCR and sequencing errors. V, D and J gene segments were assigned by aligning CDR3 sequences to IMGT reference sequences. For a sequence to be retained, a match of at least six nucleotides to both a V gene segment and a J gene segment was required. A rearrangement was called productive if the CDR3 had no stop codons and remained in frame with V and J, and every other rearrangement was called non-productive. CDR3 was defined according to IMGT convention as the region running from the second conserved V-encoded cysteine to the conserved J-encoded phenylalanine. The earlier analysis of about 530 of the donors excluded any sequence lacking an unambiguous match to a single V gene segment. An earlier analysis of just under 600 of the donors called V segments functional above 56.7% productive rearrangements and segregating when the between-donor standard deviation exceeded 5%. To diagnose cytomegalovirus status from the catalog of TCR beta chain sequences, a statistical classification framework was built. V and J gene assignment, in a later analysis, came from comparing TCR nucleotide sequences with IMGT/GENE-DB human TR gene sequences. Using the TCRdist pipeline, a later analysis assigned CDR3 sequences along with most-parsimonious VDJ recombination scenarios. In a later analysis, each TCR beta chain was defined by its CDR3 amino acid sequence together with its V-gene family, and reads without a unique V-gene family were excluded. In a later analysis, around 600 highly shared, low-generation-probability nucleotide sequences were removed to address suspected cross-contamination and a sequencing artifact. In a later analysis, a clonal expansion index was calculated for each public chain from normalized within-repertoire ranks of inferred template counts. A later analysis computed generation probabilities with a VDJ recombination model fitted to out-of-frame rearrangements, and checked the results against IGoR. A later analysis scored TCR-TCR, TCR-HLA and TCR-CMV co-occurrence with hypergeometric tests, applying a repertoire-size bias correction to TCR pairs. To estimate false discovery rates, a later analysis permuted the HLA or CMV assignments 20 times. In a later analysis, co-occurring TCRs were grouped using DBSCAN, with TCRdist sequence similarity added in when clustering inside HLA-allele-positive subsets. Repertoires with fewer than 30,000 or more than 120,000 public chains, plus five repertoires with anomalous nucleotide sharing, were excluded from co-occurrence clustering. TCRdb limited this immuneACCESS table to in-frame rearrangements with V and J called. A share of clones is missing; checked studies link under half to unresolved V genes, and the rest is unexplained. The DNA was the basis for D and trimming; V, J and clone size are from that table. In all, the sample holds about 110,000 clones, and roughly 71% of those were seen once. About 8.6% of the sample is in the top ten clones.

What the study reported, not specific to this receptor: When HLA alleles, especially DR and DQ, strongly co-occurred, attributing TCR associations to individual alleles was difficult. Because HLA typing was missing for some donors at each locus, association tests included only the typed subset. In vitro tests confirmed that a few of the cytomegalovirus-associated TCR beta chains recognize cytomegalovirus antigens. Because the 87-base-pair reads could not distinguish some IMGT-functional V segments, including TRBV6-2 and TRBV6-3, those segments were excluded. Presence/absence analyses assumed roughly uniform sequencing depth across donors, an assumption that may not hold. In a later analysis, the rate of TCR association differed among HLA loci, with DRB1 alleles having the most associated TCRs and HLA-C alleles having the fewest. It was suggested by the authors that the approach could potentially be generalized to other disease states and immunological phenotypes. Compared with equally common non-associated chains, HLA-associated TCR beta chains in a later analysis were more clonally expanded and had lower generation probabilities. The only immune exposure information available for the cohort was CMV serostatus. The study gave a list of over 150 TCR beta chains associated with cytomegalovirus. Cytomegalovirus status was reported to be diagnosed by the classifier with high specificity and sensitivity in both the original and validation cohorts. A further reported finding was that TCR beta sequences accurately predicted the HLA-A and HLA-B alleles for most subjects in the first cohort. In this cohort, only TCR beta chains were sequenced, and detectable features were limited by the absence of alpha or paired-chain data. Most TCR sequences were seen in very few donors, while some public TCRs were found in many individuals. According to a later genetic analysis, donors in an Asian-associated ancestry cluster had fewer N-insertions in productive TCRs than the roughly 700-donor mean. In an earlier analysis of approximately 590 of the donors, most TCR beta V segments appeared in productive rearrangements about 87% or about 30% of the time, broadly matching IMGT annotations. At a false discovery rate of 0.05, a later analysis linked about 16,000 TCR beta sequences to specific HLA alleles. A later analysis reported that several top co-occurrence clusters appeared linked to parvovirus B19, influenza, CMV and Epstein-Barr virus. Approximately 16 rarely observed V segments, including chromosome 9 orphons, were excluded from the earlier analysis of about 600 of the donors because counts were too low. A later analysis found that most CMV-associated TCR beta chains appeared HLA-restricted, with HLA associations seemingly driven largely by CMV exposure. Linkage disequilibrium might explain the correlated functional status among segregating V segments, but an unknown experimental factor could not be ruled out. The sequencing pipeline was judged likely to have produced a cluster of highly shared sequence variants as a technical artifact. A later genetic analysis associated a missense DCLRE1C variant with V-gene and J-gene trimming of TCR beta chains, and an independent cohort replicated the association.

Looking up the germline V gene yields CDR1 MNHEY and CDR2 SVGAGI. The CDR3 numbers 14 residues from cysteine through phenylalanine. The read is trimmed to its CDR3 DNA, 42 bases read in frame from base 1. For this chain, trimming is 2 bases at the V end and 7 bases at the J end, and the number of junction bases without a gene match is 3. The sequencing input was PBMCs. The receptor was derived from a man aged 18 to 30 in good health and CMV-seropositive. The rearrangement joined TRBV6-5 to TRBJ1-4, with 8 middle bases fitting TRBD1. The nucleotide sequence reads TGTGCCAGCAGTTACGAGACAGGGGTTGAAAAACTGTTTTTT. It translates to CASSYETGVEKLFF.